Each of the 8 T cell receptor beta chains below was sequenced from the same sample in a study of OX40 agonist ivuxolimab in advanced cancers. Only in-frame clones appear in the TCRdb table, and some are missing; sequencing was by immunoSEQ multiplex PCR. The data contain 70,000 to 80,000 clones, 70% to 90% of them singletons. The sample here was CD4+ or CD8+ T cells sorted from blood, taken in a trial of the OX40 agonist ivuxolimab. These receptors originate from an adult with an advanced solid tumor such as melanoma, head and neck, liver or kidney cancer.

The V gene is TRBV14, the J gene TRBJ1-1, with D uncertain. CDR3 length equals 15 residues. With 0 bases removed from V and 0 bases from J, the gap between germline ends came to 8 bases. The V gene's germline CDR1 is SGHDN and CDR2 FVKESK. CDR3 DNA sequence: TGTGCCAGCAGCCAAGATCGAGCAATGAACACTGAAGCTTTCTTT. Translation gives CASSQDRAMNTEAFF.

This chain's CDR3 is CASSQDMDRLMNTEAFF. For the CDR3, the DNA is TGTGCCAGCAGCCAAGATATGGACAGGCTGATGAACACTGAAGCTTTCTTT. The rearrangement links TRBV4-2 to TRBJ1-1; 7 bases align to TRBD1. The V gene end was trimmed by 0 bases and the J gene end by 0 bases; junction bases not matched to a gene: 7. Germline assignment: CDR1 LGHNA and CDR2 YNFKEQ. CDR3 size: 17 residues.

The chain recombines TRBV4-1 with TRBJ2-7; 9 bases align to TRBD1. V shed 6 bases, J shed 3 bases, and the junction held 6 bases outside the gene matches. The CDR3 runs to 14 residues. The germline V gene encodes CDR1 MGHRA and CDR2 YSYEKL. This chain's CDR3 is CASSRTGEFYEQYF. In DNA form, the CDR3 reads TGCGCCAGCAGTAGGACAGGGGAATTCTACGAGCAGTACTTC.

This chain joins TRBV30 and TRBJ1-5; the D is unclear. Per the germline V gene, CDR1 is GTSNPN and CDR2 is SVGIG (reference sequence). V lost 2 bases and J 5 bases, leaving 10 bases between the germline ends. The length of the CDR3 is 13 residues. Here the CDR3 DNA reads TGTGCCTGGAGTTGGGGTGAAGATCAGCCCCAGCATTTT. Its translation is CAWSWGEDQPQHF.

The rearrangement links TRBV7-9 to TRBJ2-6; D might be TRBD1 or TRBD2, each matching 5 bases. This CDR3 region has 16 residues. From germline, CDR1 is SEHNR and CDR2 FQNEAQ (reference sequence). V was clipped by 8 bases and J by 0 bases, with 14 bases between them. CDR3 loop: CASPKAGTSGANVLTF. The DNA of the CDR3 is TGTGCCAGCCCCAAGGCAGGGACCTCTGGGGCCAACGTCCTGACTTTC.

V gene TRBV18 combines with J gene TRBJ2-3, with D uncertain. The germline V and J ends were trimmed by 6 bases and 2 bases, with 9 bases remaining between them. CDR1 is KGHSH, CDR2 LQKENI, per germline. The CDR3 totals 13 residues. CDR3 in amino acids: CASSGRNTDTQYF. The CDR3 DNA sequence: TGTGCCAGCTCTGGTCGCAACACAGATACGCAGTATTTT.

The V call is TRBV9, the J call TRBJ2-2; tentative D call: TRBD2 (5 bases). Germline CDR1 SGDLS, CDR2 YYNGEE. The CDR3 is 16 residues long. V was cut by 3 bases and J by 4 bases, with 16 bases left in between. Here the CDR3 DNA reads TGTGCCAGCAGCGGCGGGCTACCGCGTGGCACCGGGGAGCTGTTTTTT. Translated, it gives CASSGGLPRGTGELFF.

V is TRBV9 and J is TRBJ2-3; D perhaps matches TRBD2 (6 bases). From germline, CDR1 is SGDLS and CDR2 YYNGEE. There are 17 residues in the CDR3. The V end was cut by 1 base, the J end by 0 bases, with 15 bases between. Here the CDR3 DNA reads TGTGCCAGCAGCGTAAGAGCGGGTTTGACTAGCACAGATACGCAGTATTTT. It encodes CASSVRAGLTSTDTQYF.